The 29 T cell receptor beta chains reported below all come from one sample, sequenced in a study of T-cell memory formation after mild COVID-19. MiXCR was run by TCRdb on the 5' RACE reads, yielding one entry per CDR3 protein. The data hold roughly 250,000 distinct CDR3 sequences, with roughly a sixth observed a single time. The material sequenced was PBMCs or a T cell subset sorted from them (not recorded which). The source is a man between 18 and 35 years old who had mild COVID-19 (a few samples of this study predate the infection). Cell type and time point are not known.

This sequence joins TRBV7-9 and TRBJ1-4, with TRBD1 matching over 7 bases. This CDR3 is built from 14 residues. Germline-derived CDR1 and CDR2 are SEHNR and FQNEAQ (reference sequence). V dropped 5 bases and J dropped 6; count of bases not matched to a gene: 6. The CDR3 loop is CASSPGQYHEKLFF. CDR3 DNA sequence: TGTGCCAGCAGCCCGGGACAGTACCATGAAAAACTGTTTTTT.

In this sample, this clonotype turned up a few times. The J gene is TRBJ2-3, the V gene TRBV14; maybe TRBD1 (6 bases). V lost 2 bases, J lost 6 bases, and 15 bases lay in between. The CDR3 totals 15 residues. Germline V gene data show CDR1 as SGHDN and CDR2 as FVKESK. The DNA of the CDR3 is TGTGCCAGCAGCCAACAGGGACATTCCCGCGATACGCAGTATTTT. This translates into CASSQQGHSRDTQYF.

The genes are TRBV9 and TRBJ1-6, with D unclear. Trimming left V 0 bases short and J 12 bases short, with 16 bases between. CDR3 length equals 15 residues. The germline V gene encodes CDR1 SGDLS and CDR2 YYNGEE. CDR3 sequence (DNA): TGTGCCAGCAGCGTAGGCGGGGTCCCGGAAGGACCCCTCCACTTT. Encoded protein: CASSVGGVPEGPLHF.

The chain uses TRBV6-5 and TRBJ1-1; D not resolved. The CDR3 runs 16 residues. Germline V lookup: CDR1 MNHEY, CDR2 SVGAGI. The V end lost 7 bases, the J end lost 0 bases, and 18 bases lay between the germline ends. CDR3 sequence reads: CASIPGAGTMNTEAFF. The CDR3 bases are TGTGCCAGCATACCGGGCGCCGGAACGATGAACACTGAAGCTTTCTTT.

The rearrangement links TRBV7-2 to TRBJ1-1, with 8 bases that match TRBD1. Germline lookup yields CDR1 SGHTA and CDR2 FQGNSA. Germline trimming cut 4 bases from V and 2 bases from J; bases unmatched to any gene: 6. This CDR3 is 15 amino acids long. In nucleotides, the CDR3 is TGTGCCAGCAGCTATAGACAGGGGTCAAACACTGAAGCTTTCTTT. It is translated as CASSYRQGSNTEAFF.

The gene calls are TRBV4-3 and TRBJ2-1, with D possibly matching TRBD2 (6 bases). This CDR3 has 14 amino acids. Germline V lookup: CDR1 LGHNA, CDR2 YSLEER. Trimming took off 1 base at V and 6 bases at J, with 10 bases between the two ends. The CDR3 is CASSQGRDSNEQFF. The DNA for the CDR3 is TGCGCCAGCAGCCAAGGTCGGGACTCCAATGAGCAGTTCTTC.

This clonotype was recorded a few times. The rearrangement links TRBV9 to TRBJ2-3, with no clear D. Trimming took 5 bases from V and 0 from J, leaving 16 bases between them. Germline V lookup: CDR1 SGDLS, CDR2 YYNGEE. The CDR3 has 16 residues. This chain's CDR3 is CASSDPPRNSTDTQYF. The CDR3 nucleotides are TGTGCCAGCAGTGATCCCCCGCGGAATAGCACAGATACGCAGTATTTT. Full variable domain (outside the CDR3, taken from reference TRBV9 and TRBJ2-3): DSGVTQTPKHLITATGQRVTLRCSPRSGDLSVYWYQQSLDQGLQFLIQYYNGEERAKGNILERFSAQQFPDLHSELNLSSLELGDSALYFCASSDPPRNSTDTQYFGPGTRLTVL.

This clonotype turned up a few times. The chain employs TRBV12-3 or TRBV12-4 and TRBJ1-2; the D gene is possibly TRBD1 (5 bases). This CDR3 is 13 amino acids long. Trimming cost V 3 bases and J 7 bases, with 12 bases left between them. The DNA for the CDR3 is TGTGCCAGCAGTTTGCCCGGGGGTGGTGGCTACACCTTC. Translating it yields CASSLPGGGGYTF.

The V gene is TRBV2, the J gene TRBJ2-7; D gene unclear. Trimming cost V 7 bases and J 7 bases, with 14 bases left between them. The CDR3 is 12 amino acids. Germline V CDR1 and CDR2: SNHLY, FYNNEI. This CDR3 reads CASNEPVGEQYF. CDR3 DNA: TGTGCCAGCAATGAGCCAGTGGGAGAGCAGTACTTC.

This clonotype appeared a few times. This chain uses TRBV27 with TRBJ2-7; D is perhaps TRBD1 (6 bases). The ends were cut back, 5 bases at V and 4 bases at J, with 15 bases in the middle. This CDR3 region has 14 residues. Germline CDR1 MNHEY, CDR2 SMNVEV (reference sequence). In DNA, the CDR3 is TGTGCCAGCAGTCCAGGGGTGGGGCTGTACGAGCAGTACTTC. Protein: CASSPGVGLYEQYF.

In its sample, this clonotype was seen many times. This chain uses TRBV7-3 with TRBJ2-1; 9 nucleotides align to TRBD2. Per the germline V gene, CDR1 is SGHTA and CDR2 is FQGTGA. The CDR3 is made up of 17 amino acids. The V and J ends lost 5 bases and 7 bases, in that order; junction bases with no gene match: 15. For the CDR3, the DNA is TGTGCCAGCAGCCGTTTACGCTCCGGGACTAGCATAAATGAGCAGTTCTTC. It codes for CASSRLRSGTSINEQFF. Combining the CDR3 with reference TRBV7-3 and TRBJ2-1 gives the whole variable domain GAGVSQTPSNKVTEKGKYVELRCDPISGHTALYWYRQSLGQGPEFLIYFQGTGAADDSGLPNDRFFAVRPEGSVSTLKIQRTERGDSAVYLCASSRLRSGTSINEQFFGPGTRLTVL.

The CDR3 region has the DNA TGTGCCAGCAGTGCTACTCTAGCGTCGCAAGAGACCCAGTACTTC. As protein: CASSATLASQETQYF. The chain combines TRBV27 with TRBJ2-5; the D gene is possibly TRBD2 (6 bases). The CDR3 has 15 residues. Germline values: CDR1 MNHEY, CDR2 SMNVEV (reference sequence). Trimming took 5 bases from V and 2 from J, leaving 15 bases between them.

This clonotype was picked up many times. The chain joins TRBV7-9 to TRBJ2-3, with 7 bases lining up with TRBD2. This CDR3 region has 13 residues. Germline V CDR1 and CDR2: SEHNR, FQNEAQ (reference sequence). V gave up 3 bases and J gave up 6 bases; unmatched junction bases: 3. CDR3 sequence reads: CASSLGRGDTQYF. In nucleotides, the CDR3 is TGTGCCAGCAGCTTGGGGAGGGGCGATACGCAGTATTTT.

In its sample, this clonotype was seen many times. The chain carries TRBV4-3 and TRBJ2-7; 9 positions agree with TRBD1. The CDR3 contains 14 residues. The germline V gene has CDR1 LGHNA and CDR2 YSLEER. J was trimmed by 3 bases and V by 1 base; bases with no gene match: 1. The chain's CDR3 is CASSQADRGYEQYF. The CDR3 DNA reads as TGCGCCAGCAGCCAAGCGGACAGGGGCTACGAGCAGTACTTC.

The V gene is TRBV28, the J gene TRBJ2-3, with a possible D match to TRBD1 (6 bases). V was cut by 6 bases and J by 0 bases, with 13 bases left in between. This CDR3 has 15 amino acids. CDR1 and CDR2 from the germline V gene are MDHEN and SYDVKM. The CDR3 sequence is CASRGQSGSTDTQYF. The CDR3 nucleotides are TGTGCCAGCAGGGGACAATCAGGCAGCACAGATACGCAGTATTTT.

J is TRBJ2-7 and V is TRBV28; maybe TRBD2 (5 bases). Looked up from germline, CDR1 is MDHEN and CDR2 is SYDVKM. The CDR3 is 11 amino acids. The germline V and J ends were trimmed by 8 bases and 6 bases, with 11 bases remaining between them. CDR3 sequence (DNA): TGTGCCAGCTCCGGCGCGGGCGAGCAGTACGTC. Its translation is CASSGAGEQYV.

This clonotype was counted between two and nine times. This chain joins TRBV3-1 and TRBJ1-5; no clear D gene. V dropped 0 bases and J dropped 9 bases, with 9 bases sitting between them. There are 13 residues in the CDR3. Germline V lookup: CDR1 LGHDT, CDR2 YNNKEL (reference sequence). For the CDR3, the DNA is TGTGCCAGCAGCCAAGATGTGGGTGCGCCCCAGCATTTT. Amino acid sequence: CASSQDVGAPQHF.

Only a few counts were recorded for this clonotype. V and J are TRBV7-9 and TRBJ2-1; possible D gene TRBD1, 6 bases. The length of the CDR3 is 15 residues. V was cut by 5 bases and J by 0 bases, with 11 bases left in between. Germline CDR1 is SEHNR and CDR2 is FQNEAQ (reference sequence). The CDR3 is CASSHTGSSYNEQFF. The CDR3 DNA is TGTGCCAGCAGCCATACAGGGAGCTCCTACAATGAGCAGTTCTTC.

This clonotype was observed a handful of times. This chain links TRBV10-1 with TRBJ2-1; tentative D call: TRBD1 (6 bases). The CDR3 consists of 16 residues. Germline CDR1 is WNHNN and CDR2 is SYGVQD (reference sequence). The V end lost 0 bases, the J end lost 5 bases, and 14 bases lay between the germline ends. The CDR3 bases are TGCGCCAGCAGTGAGTCATACAGGGTGGGGGACAATGAGCAGTTCTTC. This gives the protein CASSESYRVGDNEQFF.

This clonotype appeared a few times. The J gene is TRBJ2-1, the V gene TRBV19; D is perhaps TRBD2 (6 bases). V lost 3 bases and J lost 2, with 14 bases in between. Germline lookup yields CDR1 LNHDA and CDR2 SQIVND (reference sequence). This CDR3 has 16 amino acids. The CDR3 is CASSILATATYNEQFF. The CDR3 coding sequence is TGTGCCAGTAGTATTCTAGCGACTGCAACCTACAATGAGCAGTTCTTC.

In its sample, this clonotype was seen a few times. This CDR3 reads CATSRDRSANEKLFF. CDR3 coding DNA: TGTGCCACCAGCAGAGATCGATCGGCTAATGAAAAACTGTTTTTT. The chain combines TRBV15 with TRBJ1-4; D is unresolved. CDR1 LNHNV and CDR2 YYDKDF come from the germline V gene (reference sequence). The CDR3 contains 15 residues. The V and J ends lost 0 bases and 3 bases respectively, with 8 bases between them. The whole variable domain, filled in from reference TRBV15 and TRBJ1-4, reads DAMVIQNPRYQVTQFGKPVTLSCSQTLNHNVMYWYQQKSSQAPKLLFHYYDKDFNNEADTPDNFQSRRPNTSFCFLDIRSPGLGDTAMYLCATSRDRSANEKLFFGSGTQLSVL.

The rearrangement links TRBV6-6 to TRBJ1-2; D ambiguous. This CDR3 comprises 17 residues. V dropped 0 bases and J dropped 2 bases, with 16 bases sitting between them. Germline assignment: CDR1 MNHNY and CDR2 SVGAGI (reference sequence). CDR3 nucleotides: TGTGCCAGCAGTTACTCGATTGGCTCAGGAAGCAACTATGGCTACACCTTC. Encoded protein: CASSYSIGSGSNYGYTF.

This rearrangement joins TRBV7-2 to TRBJ1-2; D uncertain. The germline V and J ends were trimmed by 5 bases and 8 bases, with 18 bases remaining between them. CDR3 size: 14 residues. Per germline, CDR1 SGHTA and CDR2 FQGNSA. This CDR3 reads CASSPLPSEGGYTF. The CDR3 region has the DNA TGTGCCAGCAGCCCCCTACCCTCAGAAGGGGGCTACACCTTC.

The V call is TRBV7-9, the J call TRBJ1-1; D gene unclear. Germline V gene data show CDR1 as SEHNR and CDR2 as FQNEAQ (reference sequence). V was cut by 1 base and J by 10 bases, with 10 bases left in between. This CDR3 is 12 amino acids long. CDR3 DNA sequence: TGTGCCAGCAGCTTAGACGGGGTCGGAGCTTTCTTT. Protein: CASSLDGVGAFF.

J is TRBJ2-5 and V is TRBV10-3; D is perhaps TRBD1 or TRBD2 (5 bases each). Trimming cost V 2 bases and J 4 bases, with 5 bases left between them. CDR1 and CDR2 from the germline V gene are ENHRY and SYGVKD. The CDR3 is 12 amino acids. For the CDR3, the DNA is TGTGCCATCAGTGAGGGGGGAGAGACCCAGTACTTC. It encodes CAISEGGETQYF.

This clonotype was observed a handful of times. The chain carries TRBV6-2 or TRBV6-3 and TRBJ2-3; weak D call: TRBD2 (5 bases). This CDR3 contains 18 residues. V was trimmed by 2 bases and J by 6 bases, leaving 24 bases between them. Germline-derived CDR1 and CDR2 are MNHEY and SVGEGT. CDR3 sequence reads: CASSYPADVRENPDTQYF. The CDR3 coding sequence is TGTGCCAGCAGTTACCCCGCCGACGTGAGGGAAAACCCCGATACGCAGTATTTT.

This clonotype has more than one count but fewer than ten. The chain couples TRBV18 to TRBJ1-5; possibly TRBD1 for D (6 bases). Germline CDR1 KGHSH, CDR2 LQKENI. The CDR3 has 15 amino acids. The V end lost 0 bases, the J end lost 10 bases, and 16 bases lay between the germline ends. This chain's CDR3 is CASSPPGQGKDPQHF. The CDR3 DNA reads as TGTGCCAGCTCACCACCTGGGCAGGGGAAAGACCCCCAGCATTTT. The variable domain in full, completed from reference TRBV18 and TRBJ1-5, reads NAGVMQNPRHLVRRRGQEARLRCSPMKGHSHVYWYRQLPEEGLKFMVYLQKENIIDESGMPKERFSAEFPKEGPSILRIQQVVRGDSAAYFCASSPPGQGKDPQHFGDGTRLSIL.

J is TRBJ2-3 and V is TRBV7-3, with D perhaps given as TRBD1 or TRBD2 (5 bases each). Germline assignment: CDR1 SGHTA and CDR2 FQGTGA. CDR3 length: 16 residues. Trimming removed 5 bases at V and 4 bases at J, with 19 bases between. The CDR3 loop is CASSPLSGRAADTQYF. The CDR3 DNA is TGTGCCAGCAGCCCTCTCTCGGGGCGCGCGGCAGATACGCAGTATTTT.

The chain joins TRBV9 to TRBJ2-5; 9 bases line up with TRBD2. Germline V gives CDR1 SGDLS, CDR2 YYNGEE. V lost 0 bases to trimming and J lost 0 bases; unmatched junction nucleotides: 3. This CDR3 is 16 amino acids long. CDR3 protein: CASSVEASGDQETQYF. The CDR3 region has the DNA TGTGCCAGCAGCGTAGAGGCTAGCGGGGACCAAGAGACCCAGTACTTC. Full variable domain (rest looked up from reference TRBV9 and TRBJ2-5): DSGVTQTPKHLITATGQRVTLRCSPRSGDLSVYWYQQSLDQGLQFLIQYYNGEERAKGNILERFSAQQFPDLHSELNLSSLELGDSALYFCASSVEASGDQETQYFGPGTRLLVL.